The clone carrying this T cell receptor (beta chain) was recorded at least ten times. This sample was taken from a study of identical twins. CDR1 is KGHDR and CDR2 is SFDVKD in the germline V gene. Trimming removed 4 bases from V and 4 bases from J; junction bases left unmatched: 9. CDR3 length: 17 amino acids. TCRdb re-derived calls from the 5' RACE reads in MiXCR, one entry per CDR3 protein. Of 200,000 to 300,000 distinct CDR3 sequences listed, roughly 7% are singletons. Separately, the same data were catalogued under a study of yellow fever vaccine responses in identical twins.

The sequenced material came from memory (CD45RO+) T cells sorted from blood. V is TRBV24-1 and J is TRBJ2-2, with 9 bases lining up with TRBD1. The receptor was isolated from a woman between 18 and 29 years old in good health. The DNA of the CDR3 is TGTGCCACCAGTGACTGGGACAGGGTCAAGGGCACCGGGGAGCTGTTTTTT. Its protein is CATSDWDRVKGTGELFF.